The 27 T cell receptor beta chains below were found in one sample sequenced in a study of brain T cells in children with intractable seizures. Produced via immunoSEQ multiplex PCR; TCRdb's table is partial and in-frame only. The data hold 110,000 or so clones, with 85% to 95% observed a single time. The material sequenced was peripheral blood, taken at surgery. These receptors all stem from a boy in the first two years of life with hemimegalencephaly and intractable seizures.

The chain joins TRBV9 to TRBJ1-2; possible D gene TRBD1, 5 bases. The V and J ends lost 4 bases and 7 bases respectively, with 14 bases between them. The CDR3 extends over 13 amino acids. The germline CDR1 and CDR2 sequences are SGDLS and YYNGEE. CDR3 amino acids: CASSPGVGGGYTF. For the CDR3, the DNA is TGTGCCAGCAGCCCGGGGGTTGGAGGTGGCTACACCTTC.

This rearrangement joins TRBV28 to TRBJ2-2; D is unresolved. The CDR3 covers 13 residues. V dropped 9 bases and J dropped 3 bases, with 11 bases sitting between them. From germline, CDR1 is MDHEN and CDR2 SYDVKM. The CDR3 DNA is TGTGCCAGTTCTAGAACCCACACCGGGGAGCTGTTTTTT. This sequence encodes CASSRTHTGELFF.

This chain uses TRBV24-1 with TRBJ2-7; D is possibly TRBD1 (6 bases). Deletions cut 4 bases from V and 1 base from J, with 10 bases between. The CDR3 loop spans 14 amino acids. CDR1 and CDR2 (germline): KGHDR, SFDVKD. CDR3 nucleotides: TGTGCCACCAGTGACGGGACAATATCCTACGAGCAGTACTTC. It encodes CATSDGTISYEQYF.

This rearrangement joins TRBV12-5 to TRBJ2-1; 7 bases map to TRBD1. Germline CDR1 is LGHNT and CDR2 is FRNRAP. This CDR3 region has 18 residues. V shed 0 bases, J shed 1 base, and the junction held 9 bases outside the gene matches. For the CDR3, the DNA is TGTGCTAGTGGTTTGGTACGGGGACAGTCGAAGTCCTACAATGAGCAGTTCTTC. Its translation is CASGLVRGQSKSYNEQFF.

The chain couples TRBV11-3 to TRBJ1-5; 9 bases agree with TRBD1. The trim removed 3 bases at V and 6 bases at J, leaving 0 bases unmatched. The CDR3 length is 13 residues. Germline V gene lookup returns CDR1 SGHNT and CDR2 YENEEA. The CDR3 protein is CASSLDRGQPQHF. In DNA form, the CDR3 reads TGTGCCAGCAGCTTGGACAGGGGTCAGCCCCAGCATTTT. The full variable domain, its missing parts supplied by reference TRBV11-3 and TRBJ1-5, is EAGVVQSPRYKIIEKKQPVAFWCNPISGHNTLYWYLQNLGQGPELLIRYENEEAVDDSQLPKDRFSAERLKGVDSTLKIQPAELGDSAVYLCASSLDRGQPQHFGDGTRLSIL.

J is TRBJ1-4 and V is TRBV15; tentative D call: TRBD1 (6 bases). Germline values: CDR1 LNHNV, CDR2 YYDKDF (reference sequence). The V end lost 2 bases, the J end lost 5 bases, and 18 bases lay between the germline ends. This CDR3 has 17 residues. The CDR3 region has the DNA TGTGCCACCAGCAGACCGACAGGCCCGGGAGGGAATGAAAAACTGTTTTTT. It yields the protein CATSRPTGPGGNEKLFF.

The chain carries TRBV6-5 and TRBJ2-7; D is undetermined. V was cut by 2 bases and J by 6 bases, with 5 bases left in between. The CDR3 totals 11 residues. Germline lookup yields CDR1 MNHEY and CDR2 SVGAGI. In nucleotides, the CDR3 is TGTGCCAGCAGTTACGTTCTCGAGCAGTACTTC. This gives the protein CASSYVLEQYF.

The V gene is TRBV5-8, the J gene TRBJ1-4; D call uncertain. Germline loops: CDR1 SGHTS, CDR2 YDEGEE. The V gene lost 7 bases and the J gene lost 3 bases, with 13 bases spanning the gap. This CDR3 spans 14 amino acids. The chain's CDR3 is CASGSGGSNEKLFF. The CDR3, as DNA: TGTGCCAGCGGTTCCGGAGGTTCTAATGAAAAACTGTTTTTT.

The rearrangement links TRBV28 to TRBJ2-7; a weak D match, TRBD1 (6 bases). Germline V gene data show CDR1 as MDHEN and CDR2 as SYDVKM. V was pared by 2 bases and J by 3 bases, with 20 bases between. The CDR3 runs to 17 residues. This CDR3 is CASSLDYRDTFLYEQYF. The DNA for the CDR3 is TGTGCCAGCAGTTTAGATTACCGGGACACATTCCTCTACGAGCAGTACTTC.

This clone was detected once. This chain connects TRBV11-2 to TRBJ2-3; the D gene is possibly TRBD2 (5 bases). The germline gives CDR1 SGHAT, CDR2 FQNNGV. The CDR3 is 14 amino acids. Deletions cut 1 base from V and 0 bases from J, with 5 bases between. The CDR3 protein is CASSLGTSTDTQYF. DNA for the CDR3: TGTGCCAGCAGCTTAGGGACTAGCACAGATACGCAGTATTTT.

The chain employs TRBV29-1 and TRBJ2-7; D gene ambiguous. Trimming took off 5 bases at V and 0 bases at J, with 17 bases between the two ends. Germline V gives CDR1 SQVTM, CDR2 ANQGSEA. The CDR3 consists of 15 residues. This chain's CDR3 is CSVRLPGDFSYEQYF. CDR3 coding DNA: TGCAGCGTTAGACTCCCAGGTGATTTCTCCTACGAGCAGTACTTC.

The J gene is TRBJ2-3, the V gene TRBV9; D is perhaps TRBD1 (6 bases). Germline V lookup: CDR1 SGDLS, CDR2 YYNGEE. V lost 9 bases and J 2 bases, leaving 19 bases between the germline ends. The CDR3 totals 15 residues. The CDR3 bases are TGTGCCAAGGAGGCAACAACAGGGCCCACAGATACGCAGTATTTT. Translated: CAKEATTGPTDTQYF.

The rearrangement links TRBV28 to TRBJ2-1; 12 bases fit TRBD2. With V trimmed by 11 bases and J by 2 bases, 4 bases remained unmatched. Germline V gene lookup returns CDR1 MDHEN and CDR2 SYDVKM. This CDR3 has 14 residues. This CDR3 is CAGGLAGTYNEQFF. CDR3 sequence (DNA): TGTGCCGGAGGACTAGCGGGAACCTACAATGAGCAGTTCTTC.

This clone was recorded only once. The rearrangement joins TRBV6-1 to TRBJ2-7; 7 positions agree with TRBD1. The V gene end was trimmed by 2 bases and the J gene end by 4 bases; junction bases not matched to a gene: 17. CDR3 length: 18 amino acids. The germline V gene has CDR1 MNHNS and CDR2 SASEGT. The CDR3 region is CASSETRQGWVGVYEQYF. Written as DNA, the CDR3 is TGTGCCAGCAGTGAAACGAGACAGGGATGGGTCGGCGTTTACGAGCAGTACTTC.

The chain combines TRBV7-9 with TRBJ1-1; D might be TRBD1 (5 bases). Trimming cost V 5 bases and J 0 bases, with 13 bases left between them. The CDR3 loop spans 15 amino acids. Per germline, CDR1 SEHNR and CDR2 FQNEAQ (reference sequence). The CDR3 coding sequence is TGTGCCAGCAGCATCCCCGGGGGTTTGAACACTGAAGCTTTCTTT. Protein sequence: CASSIPGGLNTEAFF.

A single count supports this clone. The chain uses TRBV4-2 and TRBJ2-3, with no clear D. Germline assignment: CDR1 LGHNA and CDR2 YNFKEQ. CDR3 length: 13 amino acids. Trimming stripped 8 bases from V and 6 bases from J, with 15 bases between. The CDR3 here is CASRPVAADTQYF. The DNA of the CDR3 is TGTGCCAGCCGACCGGTGGCTGCCGATACGCAGTATTTT.

The V and J genes are TRBV28 and TRBJ2-1, with D uncertain. Trimming stripped 6 bases from V and 0 bases from J, with 12 bases between. The germline V gene encodes CDR1 MDHEN and CDR2 SYDVKM. The CDR3 spans 15 residues. The CDR3 coding sequence is TGTGCCAGCAGGCCCCACCTGAGCTCCTACAATGAGCAGTTCTTC. Amino acids: CASRPHLSSYNEQFF.

The rearrangement links TRBV6-5 to TRBJ2-7; no definite D call. The CDR3 totals 11 residues. The V end lost 6 bases, the J end lost 4 bases, and 7 bases lay between the germline ends. Per the germline V gene, CDR1 is MNHEY and CDR2 is SVGAGI. The CDR3 loop reads CASRNVYEQYF. The CDR3 region has the DNA TGTGCCAGCAGGAACGTTTACGAGCAGTACTTC.

With respect to this clone: The sample carries other DNA sequences with the same CDR3. The rearrangement links TRBV18 to TRBJ2-6; D unresolved. This CDR3 is built from 14 residues. CDR1 and CDR2 from the germline V gene are KGHSH and LQKENI. V was cut by 6 bases and J by 0 bases, with 6 bases left in between. CDR3 amino acids: CASSPSSGANVLTF. CDR3 bases: TGTGCCAGCTCCCCTTCCTCTGGGGCCAACGTCCTGACTTTC. The full variable domain, completed using reference TRBV18 and TRBJ2-6, is NAGVMQNPRHLVRRRGQEARLRCSPMKGHSHVYWYRQLPEEGLKFMVYLQKENIIDESGMPKERFSAEFPKEGPSILRIQQVVRGDSAAYFCASSPSSGANVLTFGAGSRLTVL.

The V and J genes are TRBV6-5 and TRBJ2-5; no firm D call. The CDR3 loop spans 15 amino acids. V lost 6 bases and J 4 bases, leaving 18 bases between the germline ends. Germline-derived CDR1 and CDR2 are MNHEY and SVGAGI. The CDR3: CASRRLLWSRETQYF. CDR3 in DNA: TGTGCCAGCAGGCGACTCCTTTGGTCGAGAGAGACCCAGTACTTC.

The rearrangement links TRBV21-1 to TRBJ2-3. TRBV21-1 is an annotated pseudogene. This CDR3 region has 15 residues. CDR3 bases: TGTGCCAGCAGCCCCCGCCGATCCCGCACAGATACGCAGTATTTT. Translation gives CASSPRRSRTDTQYF.

This clone has a single count. The V and J genes are TRBV4-1 and TRBJ1-1; tentative D call: TRBD1 (6 bases). Deletions cut 3 bases from V and 5 bases from J, with 19 bases between. The CDR3 runs to 16 residues. Germline loops: CDR1 MGHRA, CDR2 YSYEKL. CDR3 in amino acids: CASSHPLKGGATEAFF. DNA for the CDR3: TGCGCCAGCAGCCATCCCCTCAAAGGGGGTGCAACTGAAGCTTTCTTT.

The chain is built from TRBV2 and TRBJ2-5; 9 bases match TRBD2. The V segment lost 5 bases and the J segment 1 base; nucleotides outside the gene matches: 2. The CDR3 runs 14 residues. Germline loops: CDR1 SNHLY, CDR2 FYNNEI. Here the CDR3 reads CASSTAGGQETQYF. Here the CDR3 DNA reads TGTGCCAGCAGTACAGCGGGAGGCCAAGAGACCCAGTACTTC. The complete variable domain, with remaining parts taken from reference TRBV2 and TRBJ2-5, reads EPEVTQTPSHQVTQMGQEVILRCVPISNHLYFYWYRQILGQKVEFLVSFYNNEISEKSEIFDDQFSVERPDGSNFTLKIRSTKLEDSAMYFCASSTAGGQETQYFGPGTRLLVL.

V is TRBV5-6 and J is TRBJ1-2, with D perhaps TRBD1 (6 bases). CDR3 length: 15 residues. Germline-derived CDR1 and CDR2 are SGHDT and YYEEEE. V lost 2 bases and J 4 bases, leaving 15 bases between the germline ends. This CDR3 is CASSFGGGRGYGYTF. The CDR3 coding sequence is TGTGCCAGCAGCTTTGGGGGGGGCAGAGGCTATGGCTACACCTTC.

The CDR3 loop is CASSLGLQETQYF. The DNA of the CDR3 is TGTGCCAGCAGCTTAGGCCTCCAAGAGACCCAGTACTTC. The genes are TRBV11-2 and TRBJ2-5, with D unresolved. This CDR3 has 13 amino acids. The germline V and J ends were trimmed by 1 base and 1 base, with 4 bases remaining between them. The germline gives CDR1 SGHAT, CDR2 FQNNGV. Drawing the rest from reference TRBV11-2 and TRBJ2-5, the complete variable domain is EAGVAQSPRYKIIEKRQSVAFWCNPISGHATLYWYQQILGQGPKLLIQFQNNGVVDDSQLPKDRFSAERLKGVDSTLKIQPAKLEDSAVYLCASSLGLQETQYFGPGTRLLVL.

The V gene is TRBV5-1, the J gene TRBJ1-1; 11 nucleotides agree with TRBD1. Trimming removed 4 bases from V and 0 bases from J; junction bases left unmatched: 5. The CDR3 has 16 amino acids. Germline-derived CDR1 and CDR2 are SGHRS and YFSETQ. CDR3 region: CASSPRTGGMNTEAFF. CDR3 in DNA: TGCGCCAGCAGCCCTCGGACAGGGGGCATGAACACTGAAGCTTTCTTT.

The rearrangement uses TRBV13 and TRBJ1-1; possible D gene TRBD1, 5 bases. The length of the CDR3 is 13 residues. The V end lost 4 bases, the J end lost 3 bases, and 9 bases lay between the germline ends. CDR1 PRHDT and CDR2 FYEKMQ come from the germline V gene (reference sequence). CDR3 DNA: TGTGCCAGCAGCTCCCGGGGGGACACTGAAGCTTTCTTT. This codes for CASSSRGDTEAFF.